This TCR beta chain was profiled in a study of cytomegalovirus exposure and HLA in healthy donors. A word on this clone: What it binds is not known.

All donors participated as healthy donors of bone marrow. The CDR3 totals 16 residues. Germline V lookup: CDR1 MDHEN, CDR2 SYDVKM. The V end was cut by 2 bases, the J end by 6 bases, with 19 bases between. Overall study results and limits: Overall, approximately 150 TCR beta chains were annotated as cytomegalovirus-associated. It was taken for granted in presence/absence analyses that sequencing depth across donors was roughly uniform. A previous analysis found most TCR beta V segments productive roughly 87% or roughly 30% of the time.

PCR primers comprised 60 Vbeta and 13 Jbeta primers. Sequencing was performed with immunoSEQ multiplex PCR; in TCRdb, only in-frame clones are kept and a portion is missing. The sample gives under 150,000 clones, 75% to 85% of which show up once; over 9% is in the top ten. The sample taken for sequencing was PBMCs. The chain is built from TRBV28 and TRBJ2-5; a possible D gene is TRBD1 (5 bases). The sequence came from a male donor in good health and CMV-seropositive. The CDR3 region has the DNA TGTGCCAGCAGTTTAAGGTTGGCAGGGTGGGGTAAGACCCAGTACTTC. Translation: CASSLRLAGWGKTQYF.